The table lists the clone carrying this T cell receptor (beta chain) with many counts. Its antigen remains unidentified. This entry comes from a study of CD8 T cells in ankylosing spondylitis. Using quantitative 5'-RACE with molecular barcodes, the authors made TCR beta libraries. From the 5' RACE reads, TCRdb called clonotypes with MiXCR, one entry per CDR3 protein. Among around 890,000 distinct CDR3 sequences listed, approximately 10% were seen once. The germline gives CDR1 SGHKS, CDR2 YYEKEE (reference sequence). Trimming took 5 bases from V and 4 from J; bases not matched to a gene: 6. The CDR3 is 15 residues long. The study's findings and limits: Some motif variants were previously reported in reactive arthritis synovial fluid and blood. Disease-linked clones, CD8+, were relatively rare in peripheral blood. Disease-linked clones reportedly showed significant enrichment in matched ankylosing spondylitis synovial fluid. Ankylosing spondylitis blood appeared to be characterized by a TCR beta motif of about eight highly homologous variants.

The TCR sequence derives from a male donor with ankylosing spondylitis. The chain joins TRBV5-5 to TRBJ2-1; TRBD2 matches 10 bases. What was sequenced was blood, either unsorted or a sorted T cell fraction (not recorded which). CDR3 nucleotides: TGTGCCAGCAGTCTCCTAGCGGGGGATTACAATGAGCAGTTCTTC. This codes for CASSLLAGDYNEQFF.